This passage covers 5 T cell receptor beta chains from one sample sequenced in a study of blood T cell repertoires in COVID-19. Profiled with immunoSEQ multiplex PCR; TCRdb holds only in-frame clones, not every one. This sample carries about 190,000 clones, approximately 91% of them seen once, and the ten largest clones take under 2%. Sequenced: peripheral blood. The source of these receptors is a man aged 18 to 30 with active or convalescent COVID-19.

V usage is TRBV12-5 and J usage is TRBJ1-5; the D gene is possibly TRBD1 (6 bases). The ends were cut back, 0 bases at V and 6 bases at J, with 15 bases in the middle. The CDR3 covers 16 residues. From germline, CDR1 is LGHNT and CDR2 FRNRAP. Written as DNA, the CDR3 is TGTGCTAGTGGTTTGGTACTTTCCAGGGGTATTCAGCCCCAGCATTTT. It translates to CASGLVLSRGIQPQHF.

This chain uses TRBV28 with TRBJ1-5; 8 bases match TRBD1. Germline CDR1 and CDR2: MDHEN and SYDVKM. This CDR3 has 15 residues. Trimming cost V 3 bases and J 6 bases; bases outside gene matches: 7. CDR3 sequence: CASSFQGQGRQPQHF. In nucleotides, the CDR3 is TGTGCCAGCAGTTTCCAAGGACAGGGCCGTCAGCCCCAGCATTTT.

V gene TRBV15 combines with J gene TRBJ2-2; D remains ambiguous. Germline CDR1 reads LNHNV; CDR2 reads YYDKDF (reference sequence). With 0 bases removed from V and 3 bases from J, the gap between germline ends came to 5 bases. The CDR3 contains 14 residues. The DNA of the CDR3 is TGTGCCACCAGCAGAGATCTTCACACCGGGGAGCTGTTTTTT. This translates into CATSRDLHTGELFF.

The chain carries TRBV11-3 and TRBJ2-1; 10 bases line up with TRBD2. CDR1 is SGHNT and CDR2 is YENEEA in the germline V gene. The CDR3 sequence is 15 residues long. V gave up 5 bases and J gave up 3 bases; unmatched junction bases: 4. In nucleotides, the CDR3 is TGTGCCAGCAGCGCAAGCGGGAGGGACTACAATGAGCAGTTCTTC. It yields the protein CASSASGRDYNEQFF.

The chain has TRBV7-9 and TRBJ1-4; D not resolved. The germline V and J ends were trimmed by 4 bases and 8 bases, with 14 bases remaining between them. This CDR3 comprises 14 residues. Germline CDR1 SEHNR, CDR2 FQNEAQ (reference sequence). CDR3 DNA sequence: TGTGCCAGCAGCTCCACACGTTTGGAGGAAAAACTGTTTTTT. Translation: CASSSTRLEEKLFF.